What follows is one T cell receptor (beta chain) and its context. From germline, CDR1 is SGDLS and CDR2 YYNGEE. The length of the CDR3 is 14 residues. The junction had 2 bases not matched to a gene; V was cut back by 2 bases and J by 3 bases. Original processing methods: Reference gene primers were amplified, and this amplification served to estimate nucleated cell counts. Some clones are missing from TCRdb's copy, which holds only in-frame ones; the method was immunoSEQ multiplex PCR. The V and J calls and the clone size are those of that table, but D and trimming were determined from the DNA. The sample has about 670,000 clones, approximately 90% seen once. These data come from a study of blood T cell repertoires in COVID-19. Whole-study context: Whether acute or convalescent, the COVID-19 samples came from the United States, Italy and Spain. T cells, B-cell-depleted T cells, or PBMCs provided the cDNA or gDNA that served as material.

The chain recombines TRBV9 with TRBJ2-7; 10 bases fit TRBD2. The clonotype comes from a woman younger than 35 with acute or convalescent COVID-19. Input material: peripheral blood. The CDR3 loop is CASSVSSGSYEQYF. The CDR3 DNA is TGTGCCAGCAGCGTTTCTAGCGGGAGCTACGAGCAGTACTTC.